The rows below give T cell receptor beta chains drawn from one sample of a study of T cells in Graves' hyperthyroidism and ophthalmopathy. TCRdb reanalysed the multiplex PCR reads using MiXCR and keeps one entry per CDR3 protein. The repertoire holds around 600,000 distinct CDR3 sequences, with 15% to 18% as singletons. The sequenced material came from blood. The receptors stem from a woman under 40 with Graves' hyperthyroidism. The CDR3 runs from the conserved cysteine through the conserved F or W.

j_call v_call cdr3_aa
TRBJ2-5 TRBV29-1 CSVEALAGGETQYF
TRBJ2-3 TRBV20-1 CSARSRELSTDTQYF
TRBJ2-2 TRBV5-1 CASSPSRVGNTGELFF
TRBJ1-1 TRBV12-3/TRBV12-4 CASSLITEAFF
TRBJ1-2 TRBV7-2 CASSLVQDRGSMNYGYTF
TRBJ2-2 TRBV19 CASSIGGAGGELFF
TRBJ2-6 TRBV7-9 CASSLVGGLNSGANVLTF
TRBJ2-7 TRBV11-2 CASSDFSGRIYEQYF
TRBJ2-1 TRBV27 CASRSQLVIYNEQFF
TRBJ1-3 TRBV29-1 CSVEEEGSGNTIYF
TRBJ2-3 TRBV19 CASSRGAGGSTDTQYF
TRBJ2-7 TRBV5-6 CASSLRLEQYF
TRBJ2-1 TRBV20-1 CSASSSGYYNEQFF
TRBJ2-1 TRBV27 CASSFEWGPRNEQFF
TRBJ2-1 TRBV5-1 CASSLTGTGSFDEQFF
TRBJ2-1 TRBV29-1 CSAGDSGSYNEQFF
TRBJ2-2 TRBV19 CASSMRGQGISTGELFF
TRBJ2-1 TRBV28 CASSLEQGAGDEQFF